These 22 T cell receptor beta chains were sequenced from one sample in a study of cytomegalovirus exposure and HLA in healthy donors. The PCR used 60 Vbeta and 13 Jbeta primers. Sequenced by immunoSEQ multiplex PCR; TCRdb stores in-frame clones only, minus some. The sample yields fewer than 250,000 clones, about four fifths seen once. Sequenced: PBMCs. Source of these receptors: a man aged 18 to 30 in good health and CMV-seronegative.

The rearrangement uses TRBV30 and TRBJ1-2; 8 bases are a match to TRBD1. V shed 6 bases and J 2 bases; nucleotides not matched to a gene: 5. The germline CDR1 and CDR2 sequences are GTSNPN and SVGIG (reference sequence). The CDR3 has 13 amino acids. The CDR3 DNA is TGTGCCTGTACAGGACAGGGAAACTATGGCTACACCTTC. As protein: CACTGQGNYGYTF.

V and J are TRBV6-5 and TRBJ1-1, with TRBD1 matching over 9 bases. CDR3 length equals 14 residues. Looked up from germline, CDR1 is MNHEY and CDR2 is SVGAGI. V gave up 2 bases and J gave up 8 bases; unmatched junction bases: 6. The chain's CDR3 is CASSYRTTGGEAFF. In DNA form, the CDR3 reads TGTGCCAGCAGTTACAGAACGACAGGGGGAGAAGCTTTCTTT.

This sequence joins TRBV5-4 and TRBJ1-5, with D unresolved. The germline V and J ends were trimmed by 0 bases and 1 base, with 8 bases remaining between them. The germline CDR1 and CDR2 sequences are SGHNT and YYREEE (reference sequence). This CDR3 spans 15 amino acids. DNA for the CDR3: TGTGCCAGCAGCTTGGGTGCAGGAAGCAATCAGCCCCAGCATTTT. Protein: CASSLGAGSNQPQHF.

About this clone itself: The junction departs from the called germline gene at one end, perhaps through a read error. The CDR3 nucleotides read TGTGCTAGCAGCTCCCACCTCACTACTAGCGGGAGTAAAGAGACCCAGTACTTC. It encodes CASSSHLTTSGSKETQYF. The chain employs TRBV7-7 and TRBJ2-5, with 11 nucleotides matching TRBD2. Germline V gene lookup returns CDR1 SSHAT and CDR2 FNYEAQ (reference sequence). The CDR3 has 18 amino acids.

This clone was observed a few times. The CDR3 nucleotides are TGTGCCAGCAGCAGGGACAGGGGCGGCTATGGCTACACCTTC. This translates into CASSRDRGGYGYTF. The V gene is TRBV27, the J gene TRBJ1-2; 10 positions match TRBD1. CDR3 length: 14 amino acids. The junction had 5 bases not matched to a gene; V was cut back by 6 bases and J by 4 bases. Per germline, CDR1 MNHEY and CDR2 SMNVEV (reference sequence).

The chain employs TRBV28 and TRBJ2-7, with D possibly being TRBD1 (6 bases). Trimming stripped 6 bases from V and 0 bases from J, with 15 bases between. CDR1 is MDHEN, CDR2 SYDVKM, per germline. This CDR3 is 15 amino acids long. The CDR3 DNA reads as TGTGCCAGCAGCCGTAGTGGACAGCGCTCCTACGAGCAGTACTTC. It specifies CASSRSGQRSYEQYF.

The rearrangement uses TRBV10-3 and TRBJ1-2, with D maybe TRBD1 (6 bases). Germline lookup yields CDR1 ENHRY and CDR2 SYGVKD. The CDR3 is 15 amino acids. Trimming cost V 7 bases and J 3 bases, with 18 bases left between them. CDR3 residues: CAINQLGRQDYGYTF. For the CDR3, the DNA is TGTGCCATCAATCAGCTCGGACGACAGGACTATGGCTACACCTTC.

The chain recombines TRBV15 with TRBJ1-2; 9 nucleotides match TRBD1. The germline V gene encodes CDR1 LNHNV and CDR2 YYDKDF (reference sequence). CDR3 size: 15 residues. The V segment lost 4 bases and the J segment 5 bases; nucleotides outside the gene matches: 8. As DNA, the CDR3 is TGTGCCACCAGCACTAAACCGGGACAGGGATATGGCTACACCTTC. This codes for CATSTKPGQGYGYTF.

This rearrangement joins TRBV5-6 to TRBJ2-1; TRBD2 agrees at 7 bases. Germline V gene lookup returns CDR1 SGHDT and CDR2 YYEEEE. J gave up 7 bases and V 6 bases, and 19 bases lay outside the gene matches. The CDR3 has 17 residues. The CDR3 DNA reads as TGTGCCAGCACCCTGGGGGAACAAATTTCGCGGGGGAATGAGCAGTTCTTC. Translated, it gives CASTLGEQISRGNEQFF. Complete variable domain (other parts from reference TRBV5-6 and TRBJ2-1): DAGVTQSPTHLIKTRGQQVTLRCSPKSGHDTVSWYQQALGQGPQFIFQYYEEEERQRGNFPDRFSGHQFPNYSSELNVNALLLGDSALYLCASTLGEQISRGNEQFFGPGTRLTVL.

CDR3 coding DNA: TGCGCCAGCAGCGGCCCCAAACAGGGTTTCCTTTTGGACGAGCAGTACTTC. Translating it yields CASSGPKQGFLLDEQYF. The J gene is TRBJ2-7, the V gene TRBV4-1; possibly TRBD1 for D (6 bases). Trimming pared 5 bases from V and 5 bases from J, leaving 25 bases between. The CDR3 is made up of 17 amino acids. Germline CDR1 MGHRA, CDR2 YSYEKL.

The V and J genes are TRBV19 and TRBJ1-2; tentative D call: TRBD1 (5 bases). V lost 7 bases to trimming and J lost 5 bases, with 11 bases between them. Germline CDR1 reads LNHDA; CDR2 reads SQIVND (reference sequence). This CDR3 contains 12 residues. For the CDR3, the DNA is TGTGCCAGTAATAGACAGCGATATGGCTACACCTTC. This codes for CASNRQRYGYTF.

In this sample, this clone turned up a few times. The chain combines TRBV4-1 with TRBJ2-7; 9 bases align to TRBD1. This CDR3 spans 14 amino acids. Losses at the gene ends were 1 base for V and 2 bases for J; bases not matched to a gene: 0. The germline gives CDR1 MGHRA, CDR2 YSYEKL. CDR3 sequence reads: CASSQGDRAYEQYF. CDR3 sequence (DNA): TGCGCCAGCAGCCAAGGGGACAGGGCCTACGAGCAGTACTTC.

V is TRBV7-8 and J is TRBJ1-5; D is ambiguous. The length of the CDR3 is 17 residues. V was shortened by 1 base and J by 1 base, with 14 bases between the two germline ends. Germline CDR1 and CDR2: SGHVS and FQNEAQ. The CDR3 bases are TGTGCCAGCAGCTTAGTCGGTGGGCTAATCAGCAATCAGCCCCAGCATTTT. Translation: CASSLVGGLISNQPQHF.

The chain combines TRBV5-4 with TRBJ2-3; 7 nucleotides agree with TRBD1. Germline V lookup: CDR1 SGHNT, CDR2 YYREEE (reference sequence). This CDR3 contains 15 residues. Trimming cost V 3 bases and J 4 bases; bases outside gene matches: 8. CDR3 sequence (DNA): TGTGCCAGCAGCTCTAAAACAGGGGCGGCAGATACGCAGTATTTT. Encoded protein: CASSSKTGAADTQYF.

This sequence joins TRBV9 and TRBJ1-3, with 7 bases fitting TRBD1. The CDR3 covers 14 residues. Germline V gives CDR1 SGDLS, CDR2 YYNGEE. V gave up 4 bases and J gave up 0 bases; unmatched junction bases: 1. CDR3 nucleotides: TGTGCCAGCAGCCAGGGGGACTCTGGAAACACCATATATTTT. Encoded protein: CASSQGDSGNTIYF.

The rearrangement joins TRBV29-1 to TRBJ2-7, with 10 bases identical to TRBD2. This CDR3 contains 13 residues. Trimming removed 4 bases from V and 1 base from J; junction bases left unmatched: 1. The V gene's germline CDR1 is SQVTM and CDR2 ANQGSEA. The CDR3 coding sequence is TGCAGCGTTGCGGGACTAGCGTCCTACGAGCAGTACTTC. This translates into CSVAGLASYEQYF.

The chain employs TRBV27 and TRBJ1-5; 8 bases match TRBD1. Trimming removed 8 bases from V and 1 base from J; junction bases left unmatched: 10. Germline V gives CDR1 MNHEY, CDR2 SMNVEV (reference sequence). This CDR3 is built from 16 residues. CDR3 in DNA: TGTGCCAGCTCACAAGGGCGACAGGGGAGCAATCAGCCCCAGCATTTT. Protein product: CASSQGRQGSNQPQHF.

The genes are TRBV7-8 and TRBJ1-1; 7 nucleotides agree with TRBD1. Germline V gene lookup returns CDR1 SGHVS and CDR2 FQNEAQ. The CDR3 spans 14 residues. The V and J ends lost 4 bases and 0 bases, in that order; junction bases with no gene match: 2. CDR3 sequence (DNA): TGTGCCAGCAGCTCCAGGGGGATGAACACTGAAGCTTTCTTT. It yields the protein CASSSRGMNTEAFF.

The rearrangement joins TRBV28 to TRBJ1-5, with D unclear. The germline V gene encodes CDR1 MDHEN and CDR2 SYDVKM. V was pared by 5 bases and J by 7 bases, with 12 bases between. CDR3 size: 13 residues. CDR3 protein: CASSTAVRQPQHF. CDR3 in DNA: TGTGCCAGCAGTACAGCGGTTCGGCAGCCCCAGCATTTT.

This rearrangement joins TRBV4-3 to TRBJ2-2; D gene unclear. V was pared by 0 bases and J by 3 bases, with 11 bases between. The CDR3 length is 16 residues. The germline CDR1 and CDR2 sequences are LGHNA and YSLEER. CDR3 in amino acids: CASSQDHGADTGELFF. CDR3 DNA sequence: TGCGCCAGCAGCCAAGATCACGGAGCAGACACCGGGGAGCTGTTTTTT.

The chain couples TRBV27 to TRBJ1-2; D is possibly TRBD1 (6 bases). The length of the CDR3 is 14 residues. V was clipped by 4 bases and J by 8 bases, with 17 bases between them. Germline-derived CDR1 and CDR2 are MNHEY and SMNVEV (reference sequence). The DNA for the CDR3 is TGTGCCAGCAGTTCCCTGACAGGTTCGAGCGGCTACACCTTC. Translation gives CASSSLTGSSGYTF.

This CDR3 is CASSQGPPGSNYGYTF. The DNA for the CDR3 is TGCGCCAGCAGCCAAGGTCCCCCAGGGTCGAACTATGGCTACACCTTC. The rearrangement links TRBV4-3 to TRBJ1-2; tentative D call: TRBD1 (5 bases). Looked up from germline, CDR1 is LGHNA and CDR2 is YSLEER. Between the trimmed V and J ends, which lost 1 base and 2 bases, there was a span of 14 bases. This CDR3 contains 16 residues.